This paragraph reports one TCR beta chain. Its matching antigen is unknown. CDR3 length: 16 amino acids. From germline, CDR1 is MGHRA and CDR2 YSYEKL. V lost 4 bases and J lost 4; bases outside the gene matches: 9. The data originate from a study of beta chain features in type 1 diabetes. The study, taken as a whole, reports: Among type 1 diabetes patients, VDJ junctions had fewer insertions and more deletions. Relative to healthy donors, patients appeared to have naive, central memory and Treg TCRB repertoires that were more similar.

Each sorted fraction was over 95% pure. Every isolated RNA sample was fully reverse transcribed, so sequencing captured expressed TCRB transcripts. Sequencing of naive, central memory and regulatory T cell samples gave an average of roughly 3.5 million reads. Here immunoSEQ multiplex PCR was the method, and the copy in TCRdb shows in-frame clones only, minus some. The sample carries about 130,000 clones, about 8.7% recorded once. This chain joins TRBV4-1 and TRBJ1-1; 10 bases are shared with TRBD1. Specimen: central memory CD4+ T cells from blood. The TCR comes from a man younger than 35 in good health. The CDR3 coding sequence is TGCGCCAGCAGCCTAGCGAGGGGACAGGGGCGCACTGAAGCTTTCTTT. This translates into CASSLARGQGRTEAFF.